This T cell receptor beta chain is drawn from a study of T cell repertoires in cytomegalovirus infection. On the study more broadly: Carrying CMV and the relevant HLA type showed in public TCR beta signatures.

Whole-study findings and limits: Ex vivo responses were dominated by HLA-C-restricted CMV-specific TCR beta clonotypes.

With respect to this clonotype: What it recognizes is unknown.

V lost 0 bases and J 8 bases, leaving 11 bases between the germline ends. CDR1 LNHNV and CDR2 YYDKDF come from the germline V gene (reference sequence). CDR3 size: 14 residues. TCRdb re-called the reads with MiXCR, one entry per CDR3 protein. Among 200,000 or so distinct CDR3 sequences listed, 28% were seen once. This chain connects TRBV15 to TRBJ2-1, with a weak D call TRBD1 (6 bases). The receptor comes from a human donor in good health (CMV status not recorded). Some clones in this sample may be carry-over from other donors' samples. Sequenced input: PBMCs. In nucleotides, the CDR3 is TGTGCCACCAGCAGAGATCGCGCAGGGGATGAGCAGTTCTTC. This encodes CATSRDRAGDEQFF.